This T cell receptor beta chain was identified during a study of neurological immune-mediated disorders. Many counts were recorded for this clonotype. Its antigen is not identified. The sample's time point: longitudinal time-point 1 (baseline). For the unsorted libraries, 2 million PBMCs stored at -80 C served as input. V was cut by 5 bases and J by 2 bases, with 4 bases left in between. The CDR3 runs to 11 residues. Per germline, CDR1 SNHLY and CDR2 FYNNEI. Study-wide results and caveats: The absence of any CDR3 amino acid sequence shared by expanded clones across subjects suggests that repertoires were private in all groups. HTLV-1-associated myelopathy ranked highest for TCR clonal expansion and multiple sclerosis lowest, beneath healthy controls.

TCRdb reprocessed the 5' RACE reads via MiXCR and lists one record per CDR3 protein. The sample consists of approximately 53,000 distinct CDR3 sequences, 9% to 10% of them appearing once. The chain couples TRBV2 to TRBJ2-7, with unresolved D. The sequence derives from a woman in her thirties or forties in good health. Material for sequencing was PBMCs. The CDR3 loop reads CASSPTYEQYF. In DNA form, the CDR3 reads TGTGCCAGCAGTCCAACCTACGAGCAGTACTTC.